The sequence of this TCR beta chain was determined in a study of response to subunit inactivated influenza vaccine. Remarks on this clonotype: The antigen is not known.

Study observations and caveats: There was a suggestion from the authors that each seasonal influenza vaccination recruits few new T cells.

A single record per CDR3 protein comes from TCRdb applying MiXCR to the RT-PCR reads. The profile shows about 610,000 distinct CDR3 sequences, 14% of them singletons. The material sequenced was PBMCs from blood, taken 11 to 12 days after vaccination. This receptor was taken from a man aged 50-60 years who received an inactivated influenza vaccine.

In nucleotides, the CDR3 is TGTGCCAGCAGTTTTGTAGCGGGAGGGCGGTACGAGCAGTACTTC. The encoded protein is CASSFVAGGRYEQYF. The chain has TRBV28 and TRBJ2-7; 11 bases agree with TRBD2. Germline V gene data show CDR1 as MDHEN and CDR2 as SYDVKM. Trimming removed 3 bases from V and 4 bases from J; junction bases left unmatched: 5. CDR3 length: 15 amino acids.